This T cell receptor (beta chain) emerged from a study of T cell responses to AZD1222 COVID-19 vaccine. Study-level findings and limits: Every sample of the repertoires postdated the peak T cell response.

In the case of this clone: The antigen remains unidentified.

Using immunoSEQ multiplex PCR, the repertoire was profiled, and TCRdb retains in-frame clones only, with some absent. The sample contains about 160,000 clones, 80% to 95% of which appear only once. The receptor's source is an adult who received the AZD1222 COVID-19 vaccine. The sample in question was peripheral blood, obtained 28 days after the second AZD1222 dose.

The CDR3 DNA reads as TGTGCCAGTAGTGTGGACAGGGGCTCTGGAAACACCATATATTTT. Protein sequence: CASSVDRGSGNTIYF. The V call is TRBV19, the J call TRBJ1-3, with 9 bases aligning to TRBD1. Germline V gene lookup returns CDR1 LNHDA and CDR2 SQIVND (reference sequence). With 5 bases clipped from V and 0 bases from J, the junction kept 2 bases outside the gene matches. There are 15 residues in the CDR3. Complete variable domain (other parts from reference TRBV19 and TRBJ1-3): DGGITQSPKYLFRKEGQNVTLSCEQNLNHDAMYWYRQDPGQGLRLIYYSQIVNDFQKGDIAEGYSVSREKKESFPLTVTSAQKNPTAFYLCASSVDRGSGNTIYFGEGSWLTVV.